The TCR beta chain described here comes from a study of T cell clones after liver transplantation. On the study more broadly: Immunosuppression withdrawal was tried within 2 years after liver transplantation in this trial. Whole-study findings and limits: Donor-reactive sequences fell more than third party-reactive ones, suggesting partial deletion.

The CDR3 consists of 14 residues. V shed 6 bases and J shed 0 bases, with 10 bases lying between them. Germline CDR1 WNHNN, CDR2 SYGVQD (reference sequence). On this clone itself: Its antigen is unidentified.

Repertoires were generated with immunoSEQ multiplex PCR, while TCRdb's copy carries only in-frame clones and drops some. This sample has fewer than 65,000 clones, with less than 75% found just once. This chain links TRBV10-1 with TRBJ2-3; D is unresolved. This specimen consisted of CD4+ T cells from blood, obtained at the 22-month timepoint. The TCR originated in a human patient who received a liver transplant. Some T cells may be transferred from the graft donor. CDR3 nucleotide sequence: TGCGCCAGCAGCCAGCCAACTAGCACAGATACGCAGTATTTT. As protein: CASSQPTSTDTQYF.